The text below deals with one T cell receptor (beta chain). These data originate in a study of blood T cell repertoires in COVID-19. Looking at the study overall: Samples of COVID-19 (acute and convalescent) were obtained from the United States, Italy and Spain. T cells, B-cell-depleted T cells, or PBMCs supplied cDNA or gDNA.

Trimming shortened V by 3 bases and J by 8 bases, and 11 bases separated the two germline ends. This CDR3 has 14 amino acids. Germline V gene lookup returns CDR1 SEHNR and CDR2 FQNEAQ (reference sequence). The authors' processing: Amplification from reference gene primers served as the basis for estimated nucleated cell counts. TCRdb's table, derived via immunoSEQ multiplex PCR, lists solely in-frame clones and lacks some. The V and J calls and clone size are taken from that table; D and trimming were inferred from the DNA. There are 120,000 or so clones in the sample; approximately 80% occur only once, and just under 25% lies in the top ten.

The chain recombines TRBV7-9 with TRBJ1-6; no definite D call. The receptor's source is a human donor in a cohort sampled during active COVID-19. The specimen was peripheral blood. CDR3 residues: CASSLTGADSPLHF. The CDR3 nucleotides read TGTGCCAGCAGCTTGACCGGAGCCGATTCACCCCTCCACTTT. The full variable domain, with the rest looked up from reference TRBV7-9 and TRBJ1-6, is DTGVSQNPRHKITKRGQNVTFRCDPISEHNRLYWYRQTLGQGPEFLTYFQNEAQLEKSRLLSDRFSAERPKGSFSTLEIQRTEQGDSAMYLCASSLTGADSPLHFGNGTRLTVT.